Described below is a single TCR beta chain sequence and its context. Antigen: not known. The data originate from a study of cytomegalovirus exposure and HLA in healthy donors. Study-level background: Genetic ancestry analysis placed around 76% of the 350 to 500 donors that were genotyped in the Caucasian-associated cluster.

Findings and limits, study-wide: Sequencing depth roughly uniform across donors was assumed in presence/absence analyses. Cytomegalovirus association was assigned to about 150 TCR beta chains. Researchers reported that a few CMV-associated chains were confirmed in vitro as CMV antigen-specific.

Amplification used 60 Vbeta primers and 13 Jbeta primers. Method: immunoSEQ multiplex PCR; TCRdb's copy keeps in-frame clones and lacks some. The data show about 110,000 clones, roughly 71% seen once. This receptor was obtained from a woman in her sixties or seventies in good health and CMV-seropositive. Sequencing used PBMCs.

CDR3 residues: CASSKGTVNEQFF. CDR3 sequence (DNA): TGTGCCAGCAGCAAGGGGACAGTCAATGAGCAGTTCTTC. V gene TRBV5-6 combines with J gene TRBJ2-1; 7 bases line up with TRBD1. Per the germline V gene, CDR1 is SGHDT and CDR2 is YYEEEE. The CDR3 consists of 13 residues. V was clipped by 4 bases and J by 6 bases; unmatched bases: 4.